Following are 31 T cell receptor beta chains from one sample sequenced in a study of blood T cell repertoires in COVID-19. Sequenced by immunoSEQ multiplex PCR; TCRdb stores in-frame clones only, minus some. Among more than 200,000 clones listed, around nine tenths were seen once. What was sequenced was peripheral blood. These receptors were taken from a man aged 35 to 55 with acute or convalescent COVID-19.

This chain uses TRBV28 with TRBJ1-2; the match to TRBD1 covers 10 bases. Germline V CDR1 and CDR2: MDHEN, SYDVKM. This CDR3 region has 13 residues. V was pared by 7 bases and J by 7 bases, with 6 bases of the junction left unmatched. This chain's CDR3 is CASTRQGAIGYTF. The CDR3 region has the DNA TGTGCCAGCACCCGACAGGGGGCTATTGGCTACACCTTC.

The chain carries TRBV7-9 and TRBJ2-1; D is unclear. CDR3 length equals 17 residues. Trimming left V 1 base short and J 6 bases short, with 19 bases between. The germline V gene has CDR1 SEHNR and CDR2 FQNEAQ (reference sequence). DNA of the CDR3: TGTGCCAGCAGCTTAGGAGTGAGCCAAGCCTTAAGCAATGAGCAGTTCTTC. Translation: CASSLGVSQALSNEQFF.

This chain connects TRBV5-1 to TRBJ2-2; 8 nucleotides align to TRBD1. The CDR3 runs to 14 residues. The germline CDR1 and CDR2 sequences are SGHRS and YFSETQ. The trim removed 6 bases at V and 4 bases at J, leaving 5 bases unmatched. CDR3 coding DNA: TGCGCCAGCAACGGCGGACAGGGCACCGGGGAGCTGTTTTTT. Translating gives CASNGGQGTGELFF.

V and J are TRBV7-9 and TRBJ2-5; D may be TRBD1 (5 bases). V was trimmed by 6 bases and J by 4 bases, leaving 12 bases between them. The CDR3 has 13 residues. Germline values: CDR1 SEHNR, CDR2 FQNEAQ (reference sequence). CDR3 nucleotides: TGTGCCAGCAGAGAGTACAGGAGAGAGACCCAGTACTTC. As protein: CASREYRRETQYF.

The rearrangement uses TRBV6-5 and TRBJ2-7, with 7 bases aligning to TRBD2. The length of the CDR3 is 16 residues. Germline CDR1 reads MNHEY; CDR2 reads SVGAGI. V was pared by 0 bases and J by 6 bases, with 11 bases of the junction left unmatched. DNA for the CDR3: TGTGCCAGCAGTTACTCCTGGGGGGGAAGAAAACCCGAGCAGTACTTC. Protein sequence: CASSYSWGGRKPEQYF.

The CDR3 loop reads CATSRPRGAGRYEQYF. In DNA form, the CDR3 reads TGTGCCACCAGCAGACCTCGGGGAGCGGGACGGTACGAGCAGTACTTC. The chain uses TRBV15 and TRBJ2-7, with 7 positions matching TRBD2. In germline, CDR1 is LNHNV, CDR2 YYDKDF (reference sequence). After removal of 2 bases from V and 4 bases from J, the junction contained 11 bases not matched to a gene. CDR3 size: 16 residues.

The chain carries TRBV5-6 and TRBJ2-7; unclear D gene. This CDR3 region has 13 residues. V gave up 0 bases and J gave up 3 bases, with 7 bases separating them. CDR1 is SGHDT and CDR2 is YYEEEE in the germline V gene. CDR3 residues: CASSLGRNYEQYF. In DNA form, the CDR3 reads TGTGCCAGCAGCTTGGGCAGAAACTACGAGCAGTACTTC.

V and J are TRBV27 and TRBJ2-7; 7 bases align to TRBD1. The ends lost 4 bases at V and 2 bases at J; junction bases unmatched: 8. Per the germline V gene, CDR1 is MNHEY and CDR2 is SMNVEV (reference sequence). The CDR3 runs 15 residues. The CDR3 reads CASSSTGESPYEQYF. In DNA form, the CDR3 reads TGTGCCAGCAGTTCCACAGGGGAGAGTCCCTACGAGCAGTACTTC.

The rearrangement links TRBV5-6 to TRBJ1-2; unclear D gene. The CDR3 runs to 12 residues. Germline V gene lookup returns CDR1 SGHDT and CDR2 YYEEEE. Trimming cost V 0 bases and J 7 bases, with 7 bases left between them. The CDR3 nucleotides read TGTGCCAGCAGCTTGGAACGCGTTGGCTACACCTTC. It codes for CASSLERVGYTF.

The rearrangement links TRBV4-1 to TRBJ2-7; D is uncertain. The CDR3 runs 13 residues. The V and J ends lost 1 base and 3 bases respectively, with 7 bases between them. CDR1 MGHRA and CDR2 YSYEKL come from the germline V gene. The CDR3 coding sequence is TGCGCCAGCAGCCAAGTCTCCAGCTACGAGCAGTACTTC. Protein: CASSQVSSYEQYF.

The rearrangement uses TRBV6-5 and TRBJ1-3; maybe TRBD1 (5 bases). Trimming left V 4 bases short and J 3 bases short, with 13 bases between. Germline V gives CDR1 MNHEY, CDR2 SVGAGI. The CDR3 runs to 15 residues. The CDR3 region has the DNA TGTGCCAGCAGTTCCTCAGGGCGGGATGGAAACACCATATATTTT. It yields the protein CASSSSGRDGNTIYF.

This chain joins TRBV19 and TRBJ2-5; perhaps TRBD2 as D (6 bases). This CDR3 has 13 residues. Germline V lookup: CDR1 LNHDA, CDR2 SQIVND (reference sequence). The ends were cut back, 3 bases at V and 5 bases at J, with 10 bases in the middle. The DNA of the CDR3 is TGTGCCAGTAGTATGGGCGGGGAGGAGACCCAGTACTTC. As protein: CASSMGGEETQYF.

This clone has more than one count but fewer than ten. The rearrangement uses TRBV3-1 (or the pseudogene TRBV3-2) and TRBJ2-7, with D maybe TRBD1 (5 bases). The V and J ends lost 0 bases and 9 bases respectively, with 18 bases between them. Germline CDR1 is LGHDT and CDR2 is YNNKEL (reference sequence). There are 15 residues in the CDR3. CDR3 bases: TGTGCCAGCAGCCAAGATGAGAATCTTCTAAGGGGGCAGTACTTC. It encodes CASSQDENLLRGQYF.

The gene calls are TRBV10-3 and TRBJ2-7; tentatively, D is TRBD1 (6 bases). CDR3 size: 13 residues. Trimming took off 7 bases at V and 0 bases at J, with 10 bases between the two ends. Looked up from germline, CDR1 is ENHRY and CDR2 is SYGVKD. Here the CDR3 DNA reads TGTGCCATCACCCCGGACAGCTCCTACGAGCAGTACTTC. Protein: CAITPDSSYEQYF.

The genes are TRBV4-3 and TRBJ2-7, with TRBD1 matching 7 bases. The CDR3 runs to 16 residues. Germline CDR1 LGHNA, CDR2 YSLEER. The trim removed 0 bases at V and 3 bases at J, leaving 8 bases unmatched. The CDR3 loop is CASSQDFRQGNYEQYF. CDR3 DNA sequence: TGCGCCAGCAGCCAAGACTTTAGACAGGGCAACTACGAGCAGTACTTC.

This chain uses TRBV2 with TRBJ1-1; 8 nucleotides align to TRBD1. This CDR3 is 15 amino acids long. Germline CDR1 SNHLY, CDR2 FYNNEI. V was pared by 4 bases and J by 3 bases, with 7 bases of the junction left unmatched. CDR3 in amino acids: CASSGWTGTDTEAFF. For the CDR3, the DNA is TGTGCCAGCAGTGGATGGACAGGGACGGACACTGAAGCTTTCTTT.

The V call is TRBV28, the J call TRBJ2-1, with a possible D match to TRBD2 (6 bases). The CDR3 sequence is 14 residues long. Germline lookup yields CDR1 MDHEN and CDR2 SYDVKM. Trimming removed 5 bases at V and 7 bases at J, with 15 bases between. This chain's CDR3 is CASSRGSVPNEQFF. The CDR3 region has the DNA TGTGCCAGCAGTCGGGGGAGTGTCCCAAATGAGCAGTTCTTC.

The chain employs TRBV5-6 and TRBJ2-1; D might be TRBD2 (6 bases). Trimming stripped 2 bases from V and 4 bases from J, with 10 bases between. The CDR3 spans 14 residues. The germline V gene has CDR1 SGHDT and CDR2 YYEEEE. CDR3 protein: CASSFGRGYNEQFF. The DNA of the CDR3 is TGTGCCAGCAGCTTCGGACGGGGGTACAATGAGCAGTTCTTC.

There are a few counts of this clone. The gene calls are TRBV6-2 or TRBV6-3 and TRBJ2-1, with 10 bases identical to TRBD2. This CDR3 comprises 17 residues. Germline CDR1 MNHEY, CDR2 SVGEGT. Losses at the gene ends were 4 bases for V and 3 bases for J; bases not matched to a gene: 9. The CDR3 DNA sequence: TGTGCCAGCAGTTCCCTTACTAGCGGGGCGAACTACAATGAGCAGTTCTTC. Protein product: CASSSLTSGANYNEQFF.

V gene TRBV6-2 or TRBV6-3 combines with J gene TRBJ2-7; 7 bases map to TRBD1. With 5 bases clipped from V and 0 bases from J, the junction kept 7 bases outside the gene matches. The V gene's germline CDR1 is MNHEY and CDR2 SVGEGT. There are 15 residues in the CDR3. CDR3 DNA sequence: TGTGCCAGCAGTCGCCCCCGGGACAGCTCCTACGAGCAGTACTTC. It is translated as CASSRPRDSSYEQYF.

The table lists this clone with a count of one. The chain has TRBV3-1 (or the pseudogene TRBV3-2) and TRBJ2-2; 9 nucleotides agree with TRBD1. The CDR3 has 14 amino acids. V shed 4 bases and J 4 bases; nucleotides not matched to a gene: 1. Germline CDR1 reads LGHDT; CDR2 reads YNNKEL (reference sequence). The CDR3 DNA is TGTGCCAGCAGCCGACAGGGGGGCACCGGGGAGCTGTTTTTT. Its protein product is CASSRQGGTGELFF.

This clone came up once. J is TRBJ1-1 and V is TRBV5-1; maybe TRBD1 (5 bases). In germline, CDR1 is SGHRS, CDR2 YFSETQ. V lost 5 bases and J 6 bases, leaving 14 bases between the germline ends. The CDR3 is 13 residues long. DNA of the CDR3: TGCGCCAGCAGTTCGACAGATAACGCTGAAGCTTTCTTT. It codes for CASSSTDNAEAFF.

The gene calls are TRBV19 and TRBJ2-2; 9 bases are shared with TRBD1. Unmatched junction bases numbered 7, after V lost 7 bases and J lost 4 bases. Germline CDR1 and CDR2: LNHDA and SQIVND (reference sequence). The CDR3 spans 15 residues. CDR3 region: CASTYRGRGTGELFF. CDR3 sequence (DNA): TGTGCCAGTACTTACAGGGGGCGAGGCACCGGGGAGCTGTTTTTT.

The CDR3 sequence is CASSAGLAGGYNEQFF. The CDR3 coding sequence is TGCGCCAGCAGCGCGGGACTAGCGGGAGGGTACAATGAGCAGTTCTTC. The rearrangement uses TRBV5-1 and TRBJ2-1; 16 bases line up with TRBD2. CDR1 SGHRS and CDR2 YFSETQ come from the germline V gene. With 4 bases clipped from V and 4 bases from J, the junction kept 2 bases outside the gene matches. The CDR3 sequence is 16 residues long.

This clone was observed a single time. The chain carries TRBV6-2 or TRBV6-3 and TRBJ2-3; 12 bases line up with TRBD2. Germline V lookup: CDR1 MNHEY, CDR2 SVGEGT. J lost 2 bases, V lost 6 bases, and 6 bases had no gene match. This CDR3 is 16 amino acids long. The DNA for the CDR3 is TGTGCCAGCAGCCCTACTAGCGGGGGGATCACAGATACGCAGTATTTT. Translated: CASSPTSGGITDTQYF.

The genes are TRBV5-6 and TRBJ2-7; 8 nucleotides align to TRBD1. Losses at the gene ends were 0 bases for V and 2 bases for J; bases not matched to a gene: 7. The CDR3 has 16 residues. The germline V gene encodes CDR1 SGHDT and CDR2 YYEEEE. CDR3 loop: CASSLEQGDPAYEQYF. The CDR3 DNA reads TGTGCCAGCAGCTTGGAACAGGGGGACCCAGCCTACGAGCAGTACTTC.

The V gene is TRBV6-5, the J gene TRBJ1-4, with unresolved D. The CDR3 runs to 15 residues. Trimming shortened V by 5 bases and J by 4 bases, and 14 bases separated the two germline ends. The germline V gene encodes CDR1 MNHEY and CDR2 SVGAGI. Here the CDR3 reads CASSPYREVNEKLFF. The CDR3 nucleotides read TGTGCCAGCAGTCCTTACAGAGAAGTTAATGAAAAACTGTTTTTT.

The rearrangement links TRBV5-6 to TRBJ1-6; 7 bases fit TRBD1. The CDR3 runs to 14 residues. Germline CDR1 reads SGHDT; CDR2 reads YYEEEE. V was pared by 4 bases and J by 4 bases, with 2 bases of the junction left unmatched. The CDR3 spells CASSRTGYNSPLHF. DNA of the CDR3: TGTGCCAGCAGCCGGACAGGTTATAATTCACCCCTCCACTTT.

J is TRBJ2-2 and V is TRBV7-2, with 9 nucleotides matching TRBD2. The CDR3 runs to 16 residues. Germline V gene data show CDR1 as SGHTA and CDR2 as FQGNSA. The trim removed 3 bases at V and 2 bases at J, leaving 4 bases unmatched. The CDR3 protein is CASSLPSGVNTGELFF. Written as DNA, the CDR3 is TGTGCCAGCAGCTTGCCTAGCGGGGTAAACACCGGGGAGCTGTTTTTT.

The rearrangement joins TRBV5-6 to TRBJ2-7, with D maybe TRBD2 (7 bases). The germline V and J ends were trimmed by 2 bases and 0 bases, with 18 bases remaining between them. Per the germline V gene, CDR1 is SGHDT and CDR2 is YYEEEE. This CDR3 spans 17 amino acids. The CDR3 nucleotides read TGTGCCAGCAGCTTAAGGGGGGGCTTTATTATCTCCTACGAGCAGTACTTC. Protein product: CASSLRGGFIISYEQYF.

As to this clone: Within the sample, other DNA sequences also encode this same CDR3. The genes are TRBV27 and TRBJ1-5; possible D gene TRBD1, 6 bases. The CDR3 totals 14 residues. Germline loops: CDR1 MNHEY, CDR2 SMNVEV (reference sequence). The V and J ends lost 5 bases and 4 bases respectively, with 12 bases between them. CDR3 sequence reads: CASSQGGGNQPQHF. In DNA form, the CDR3 reads TGTGCCAGCAGTCAAGGGGGGGGAAATCAGCCCCAGCATTTT.